A single T cell receptor beta chain is shown here with its context. Each CDR3 protein is one row after TCRdb ran MiXCR on the RT-PCR reads. This sample carries 550,000 to 750,000 distinct CDR3 sequences, around 14% of them seen once, and the ten largest clones take about 3.6%. The CDR3 totals 13 residues. Trimming took 6 bases from V and 2 from J, leaving 12 bases between them. Germline V gives CDR1 DFQATT, CDR2 SNEGSKA (reference sequence). The genes are TRBV20-1 and TRBJ2-3, with D possibly being TRBD2 (6 bases). The TCR comes from a female donor in good health, serving as a healthy control. Sequencing was performed on memory CD4+ T cells from blood. The CDR3 is CSAERVYTDTQYF. Written as DNA, the CDR3 is TGCAGTGCCGAGCGGGTTTACACAGATACGCAGTATTTT.